The source of this T cell receptor (beta chain) is a study of cytomegalovirus exposure and HLA in healthy donors. Comments on this clone: Mismatch with germline at one junction end may stem from a read error.

Primers for the PCR totalled 60 Vbeta and 13 Jbeta. Here immunoSEQ multiplex PCR was the method, and the copy in TCRdb shows in-frame clones only, minus some. The data hold 100,000 or so clones, with about 80% observed a single time. This CDR3 region has 17 residues. From germline, CDR1 is LGHNA and CDR2 YSLEER. The sequenced sample was PBMCs. This TCR was recovered from a man in his forties in good health and CMV-seropositive. V is TRBV4-3 and J is TRBJ2-4; TRBD1 is a possible D gene (6 bases). The CDR3 DNA reads TGCGCCAGCAGCCCTCTCGATGGGGGCCTAGCCAAAAACAGTCAGTACTTC. Its translation is CASSPLDGGLAKNSQYF.